This T cell receptor (beta chain) is from a study of shared clonotypes between healthy human individuals. Study outcomes and limitations: Researchers sampled blood only, noting tissue repertoires likely differ.

This clone is medium-sized (0.01 to 0.1%) by share. Its antigen is not known. Naive CD8 cells lacked CD45RO, underwent positive selection for CCR7 and left out terminally differentiated effector memory CD45RA+ cells. CDR1 is SGHAT, CDR2 FQNNGV, per germline. Trimming took 0 bases from V and 5 from J, leaving 11 bases between them. This CDR3 spans 15 amino acids. Template for every sorted-subset replicate PCR totaled 150 to 250 ng DNA, around 33,000 T cell genomes. Only in-frame clones appear in the TCRdb table, and some are missing; sequencing was by immunoSEQ multiplex PCR. The sample carries more than 550,000 clones, approximately 90% recorded once.

This clonotype was sampled from a young man in good health. Material for sequencing was naive CD8+ T cells sorted from blood. The rearrangement joins TRBV11-2 to TRBJ2-1; TRBD1 might be the D (5 bases). The CDR3 DNA is TGTGCCAGCAGCTTAGACGGTGGGGCAGACAATGAGCAGTTCTTC. Translating gives CASSLDGGADNEQFF.